These 22 T cell receptor beta chains came from one sample sequenced in a study of cytomegalovirus exposure and HLA in healthy donors. Researchers ran the PCR with 60 Vbeta and 13 Jbeta primers. Clones were read by immunoSEQ multiplex PCR, and TCRdb kept only the in-frame ones, dropping some. The profile shows 130,000 to 150,000 clones, over 60% of them singletons. The specimen sequenced was PBMCs. The origin of the receptors is a woman between 18 and 29 years old in good health and CMV-seronegative.

The chain has TRBV11-3 and TRBJ2-2; D is unresolved. Germline V gene lookup returns CDR1 SGHNT and CDR2 YENEEA. The CDR3 sequence is 12 residues long. V was clipped by 1 base and J by 7 bases, with 4 bases between them. The CDR3 region is CASSLAVGELFF. The CDR3 nucleotides read TGTGCCAGCAGCTTAGCGGTCGGGGAGCTGTTTTTT.

This clone was detected only a few times. The V and J genes are TRBV4-3 and TRBJ1-2; 7 bases map to TRBD1. The CDR3 sequence is 16 residues long. CDR1 LGHNA and CDR2 YSLEER come from the germline V gene. V lost 0 bases, J lost 4 bases, and 8 bases stayed unmatched. Here the CDR3 DNA reads TGCGCCAGCAGCCAAGATAAAGCAGGGGGTGGCTATGGCTACACCTTC. It yields the protein CASSQDKAGGGYGYTF.

The J gene is TRBJ1-2, the V gene TRBV11-2; weak D call: TRBD1 (5 bases). Trimming took off 2 bases at V and 11 bases at J, with 21 bases between the two ends. Germline-derived CDR1 and CDR2 are SGHAT and FQNNGV. The CDR3 has 15 residues. In DNA, the CDR3 is TGTGCCAGCAGCTTACCGGTGCGAGAGGGAGGGGAGTACACCTTC. Encoded protein: CASSLPVREGGEYTF.

This chain uses TRBV11-2 with TRBJ2-7; TRBD1 matches 8 bases. V shed 2 bases and J 5 bases; nucleotides not matched to a gene: 2. The germline V gene has CDR1 SGHAT and CDR2 FQNNGV. This CDR3 is built from 13 residues. The CDR3 is CASSLSTGDEQYF. The CDR3 DNA follows: TGTGCCAGCAGCTTATCGACAGGGGACGAGCAGTACTTC.

The chain carries TRBV30 and TRBJ2-1, with TRBD2 matching over 11 bases. V dropped 7 bases and J dropped 9; count of bases not matched to a gene: 5. Germline CDR1 is GTSNPN and CDR2 is SVGIG (reference sequence). This CDR3 comprises 12 residues. CDR3 bases: TGTGCCTTGGTAGCGGGGGGGGGTGAGCAGTTCTTC. Its translation is CALVAGGGEQFF. Drawing the rest from reference TRBV30 and TRBJ2-1, the complete variable domain is SQTIHQWPATLVQPVGSPLSLECTVEGTSNPNLYWYRQAAGRGLQLLFYSVGIGQISSEVPQNLSASRPQDRQFILSSKKLLLSDSGFYLCALVAGGGEQFFGPGTRLTVL.

The V gene is TRBV7-3, the J gene TRBJ1-1; a weak D match, TRBD1 (5 bases). This CDR3 has 12 amino acids. Germline-derived CDR1 and CDR2 are SGHTA and FQGTGA. Trimming took off 4 bases at V and 7 bases at J, with 10 bases between the two ends. Written as DNA, the CDR3 is TGTGCCAGCAGCTCCTCAGGGCGTGAAGCTTTCTTT. This codes for CASSSSGREAFF.

This chain links TRBV27 with TRBJ2-3, with D tentatively TRBD2 (6 bases). Germline V gene sequence: CDR1 MNHEY, CDR2 SMNVEV (reference sequence). There are 17 residues in the CDR3. The ends were cut back, 0 bases at V and 5 bases at J, with 18 bases in the middle. CDR3 in amino acids: CASSLSVGTLGGDTQYF. The CDR3 coding sequence is TGTGCCAGCAGTTTATCAGTTGGGACGCTGGGGGGAGATACGCAGTATTTT.

The genes are TRBV19 and TRBJ1-5, with D possibly TRBD1 on 5 matching bases. The CDR3 runs to 13 residues. Germline assignment: CDR1 LNHDA and CDR2 SQIVND (reference sequence). Trimming left V 3 bases short and J 7 bases short, with 10 bases between. CDR3 sequence reads: CASSIQGDQPQHF. CDR3 sequence (DNA): TGTGCCAGTAGTATTCAGGGCGACCAGCCCCAGCATTTT.

The chain has TRBV5-1 and TRBJ2-3, with TRBD2 matching 11 bases. This CDR3 has 18 residues. Germline CDR1 reads SGHRS; CDR2 reads YFSETQ. The J segment lost 4 bases and the V segment lost 5 bases, leaving 15 bases of the junction unmatched. The CDR3 DNA sequence: TGCGCCAGCAGTCCCACCGGGACTAGCGGTCCCTGGGCAGATACGCAGTATTTT. Its protein product is CASSPTGTSGPWADTQYF.

V and J are TRBV14 and TRBJ1-1; no firm D call. From germline, CDR1 is SGHDN and CDR2 FVKESK. The CDR3 loop spans 16 amino acids. Deletions cut 1 base from V and 4 bases from J, with 16 bases between. Written as DNA, the CDR3 is TGTGCCAGCAGCCAAGTGTCCCCAGTGACGGGCACTGAAGCTTTCTTT. Its translation: CASSQVSPVTGTEAFF.

This sequence joins TRBV10-3 and TRBJ2-5; D not resolved. The J call may be mistaken, given a closer DNA end match to TRBJ2-7. The CDR3 totals 13 residues. Germline V gene sequence: CDR1 ENHRY, CDR2 SYGVKD. The CDR3 is CAISESSSYEQYF. The CDR3 DNA sequence: TGTGCCATCAGTGAGTCGAGTTCCTACGAGCAGTACTTC.

Here the CDR3 reads CASRGTGSSYNEQFF. For the CDR3, the DNA is TGTGCCAGCCGAGGGACAGGGAGCTCCTACAATGAGCAGTTCTTC. The chain is built from TRBV28 and TRBJ2-1; 9 positions match TRBD1. V dropped 8 bases and J dropped 0; count of bases not matched to a gene: 5. This CDR3 has 15 amino acids. Germline V gene data show CDR1 as MDHEN and CDR2 as SYDVKM.

The chain is built from TRBV5-4 and TRBJ1-1; perhaps TRBD1 as D (6 bases). Trimming left V 0 bases short and J 8 bases short, with 8 bases between. The germline V gene encodes CDR1 SGHNT and CDR2 YYREEE (reference sequence). CDR3 length: 12 amino acids. CDR3 loop: CASSLEGVEAFF. CDR3 in DNA: TGTGCCAGCAGCTTGGAGGGGGTAGAAGCTTTCTTT. Combining the CDR3 with reference TRBV5-4 and TRBJ1-1 gives the whole variable domain ETGVTQSPTHLIKTRGQQVTLRCSSQSGHNTVSWYQQALGQGPQFIFQYYREEENGRGNFPPRFSGLQFPNYSSELNVNALELDDSALYLCASSLEGVEAFFGQGTRLTVV.

The chain combines TRBV7-2 with TRBJ2-5; D gene unclear. The V gene lost 7 bases and the J gene lost 1 base, with 13 bases spanning the gap. The germline V gene has CDR1 SGHTA and CDR2 FQGNSA. The CDR3 loop spans 14 amino acids. Written as DNA, the CDR3 is TGTGCCAGCACCTACCGAATGTCCCAAGAGACCCAGTACTTC. It encodes CASTYRMSQETQYF.

The chain joins TRBV14 to TRBJ2-1, with a possible D match to TRBD2 (5 bases). V was clipped by 6 bases and J by 9 bases, with 15 bases between them. The CDR3 contains 13 residues. Germline lookup yields CDR1 SGHDN and CDR2 FVKESK. The CDR3 DNA is TGTGCCAGCAGTCCGAGCGGCTGGGGTGAGCAGTTCTTC. This translates into CASSPSGWGEQFF.

This clone was recorded once. This CDR3 reads CASSETGSEEQYF. Here the CDR3 DNA reads TGTGCCAGCAGCGAGACAGGGTCGGAGGAGCAGTACTTC. The genes are TRBV5-5 and TRBJ2-7; 7 bases match TRBD1. Trimming cost V 4 bases and J 7 bases; bases outside gene matches: 8. Germline V gene data show CDR1 as SGHKS and CDR2 as YYEKEE (reference sequence). CDR3 length equals 13 residues. The full variable domain, in which reference TRBV5-5 and TRBJ2-7 provide the parts outside the CDR3, is DAGVTQSPTHLIKTRGQQVTLRCSPISGHKSVSWYQQVLGQGPQFIFQYYEKEERGRGNFPDRFSARQFPNYSSELNVNALLLGDSALYLCASSETGSEEQYFGPGTRLTVT.

This sequence joins TRBV11-2 and TRBJ2-2; 7 bases are shared with TRBD1. Germline V gene lookup returns CDR1 SGHAT and CDR2 FQNNGV. This CDR3 is 13 amino acids long. The trim removed 4 bases at V and 9 bases at J, leaving 5 bases unmatched. The CDR3 DNA is TGTGCCAGCAGCTCATACAGGGGCCGGGAGCTGTTTTTT. The encoded protein is CASSSYRGRELFF.

This chain uses TRBV25-1 with TRBJ2-1; 7 bases fit TRBD2. The CDR3 spans 17 residues. With 2 bases clipped from V and 1 base from J, the junction kept 8 bases outside the gene matches. CDR1 and CDR2 (germline): MGHDK, SYGVNS. The CDR3 nucleotides read TGTGCCAGCAGTGAACGTGGCGGGAGAGGTTCCTACAATGAGCAGTTCTTC. It translates to CASSERGGRGSYNEQFF.

The chain joins TRBV6-4 to TRBJ1-2; TRBD1 aligns across 7 bases. This CDR3 is built from 15 residues. The J segment lost 4 bases and the V segment lost 5 bases, leaving 10 bases of the junction unmatched. Germline values: CDR1 MRHNA, CDR2 SNTAGT. The CDR3: CASSLTGEATYGYTF. In nucleotides, the CDR3 is TGTGCCAGCAGTTTAACAGGGGAGGCGACCTATGGCTACACCTTC.

The chain carries TRBV11-3 and TRBJ2-1; perhaps TRBD1 as D (6 bases). Trimming left V 4 bases short and J 5 bases short, with 15 bases between. Germline CDR1 reads SGHNT; CDR2 reads YENEEA. The CDR3 extends over 15 amino acids. The CDR3 DNA is TGTGCCAGCAGCTCAATAGGGGACACCGACAATGAGCAGTTCTTC. It is translated as CASSSIGDTDNEQFF.

This chain uses TRBV5-6 with TRBJ1-2; possibly TRBD1 for D (6 bases). Germline CDR1 is SGHDT and CDR2 is YYEEEE. V shed 5 bases and J shed 4 bases, with 12 bases lying between them. This CDR3 region has 13 residues. The CDR3 bases are TGTGCCAGCAGGGGGGGGGCAGCCTATGGCTACACCTTC. Its translation is CASRGGAAYGYTF.

Turning to this clone: An end of the junction does not agree with germline; a read error may underlie this. V is TRBV4-1 and J is TRBJ1-2; TRBD1 matches at 8 bases. The CDR3 is 16 amino acids. Per germline, CDR1 MGHRA and CDR2 YSYEKL. In DNA form, the CDR3 reads TGCGCCAGCAGCCAAGCCCCTGGACAGGGAAACTCTGGCTACACCTTC. Its translation is CASSQAPGQGNSGYTF.